Described below is a single T cell receptor beta chain sequence and its context. This sample is drawn from a study of blood T cell repertoires in COVID-19. Study in general: Acute-phase and convalescent COVID-19 samples originated in the United States, Italy and Spain. Nucleic acid was either cDNA or gDNA, and it came from T cells, B-cell-depleted T cells, or PBMCs.

The CDR3 loop spans 16 amino acids. Germline lookup yields CDR1 LGHDT and CDR2 YNNKEL (reference sequence). The ends lost 0 bases at V and 2 bases at J; junction bases unmatched: 4. Per the original methods: Reference gene primer amplification in the assay estimated nucleated cell counts. The table came from immunoSEQ multiplex PCR; TCRdb's copy has only in-frame clones and leaves some out. The DNA was the basis for D and trimming; V, J and clone size are from that table. The sample includes more than 90,000 clones, around 90% of them seen just once. This TCR was recovered from a human donor in a cohort sampled during active COVID-19. Sequenced input: peripheral blood. The rearrangement links TRBV3-1 (or the pseudogene TRBV3-2) to TRBJ2-7; 10 nucleotides line up with TRBD2. CDR3 sequence: CASSQDLTSGAYEQYF. The CDR3 bases are TGTGCCAGCAGCCAAGATTTAACTAGCGGGGCCTACGAGCAGTACTTC.